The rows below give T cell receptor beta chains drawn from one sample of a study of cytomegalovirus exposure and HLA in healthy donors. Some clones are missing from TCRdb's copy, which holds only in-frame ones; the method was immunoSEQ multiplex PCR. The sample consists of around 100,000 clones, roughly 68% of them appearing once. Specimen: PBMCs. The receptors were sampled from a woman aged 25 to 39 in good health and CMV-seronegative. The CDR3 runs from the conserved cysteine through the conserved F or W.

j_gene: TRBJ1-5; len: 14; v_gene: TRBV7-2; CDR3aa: CASSLTGENQPQHF
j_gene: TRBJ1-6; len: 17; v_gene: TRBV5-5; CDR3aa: CASEWGRGALIRSPLHF
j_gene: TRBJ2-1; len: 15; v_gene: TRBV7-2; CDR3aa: CASSLASGRAVEQFF
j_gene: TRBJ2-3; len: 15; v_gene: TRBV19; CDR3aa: CASSRLAGITDTQYF
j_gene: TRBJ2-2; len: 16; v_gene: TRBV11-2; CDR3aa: CASRRPGQGSTGELFF
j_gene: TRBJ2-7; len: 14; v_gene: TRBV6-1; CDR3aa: CASSEPDRAYEQYF
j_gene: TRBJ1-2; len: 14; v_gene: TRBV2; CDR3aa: CASTGDRFRYGYTF
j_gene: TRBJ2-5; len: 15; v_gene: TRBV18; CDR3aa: CASSRASGSLETQYF
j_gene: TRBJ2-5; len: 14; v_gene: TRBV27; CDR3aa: CASRPRLGGETQYF
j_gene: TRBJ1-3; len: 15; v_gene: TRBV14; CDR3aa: CASSQVAAAGNTIYF
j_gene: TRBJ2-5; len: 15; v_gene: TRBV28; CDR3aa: CASSPLSRAQETQYF
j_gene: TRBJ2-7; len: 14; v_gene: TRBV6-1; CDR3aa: CASSEMGLAYEQYF
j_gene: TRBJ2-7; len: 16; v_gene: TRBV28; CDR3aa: CASSFAVIGAGYEQYF
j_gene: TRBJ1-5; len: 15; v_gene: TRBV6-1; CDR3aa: CASSPTTGARQPQHF
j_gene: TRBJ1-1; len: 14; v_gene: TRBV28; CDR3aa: CASSFQGGPTEAFF
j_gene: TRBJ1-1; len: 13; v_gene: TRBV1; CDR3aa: CTSSFKFETEAFF
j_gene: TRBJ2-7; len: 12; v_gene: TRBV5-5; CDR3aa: CASSRRQGEQYF
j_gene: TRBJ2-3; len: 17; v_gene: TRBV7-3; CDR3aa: CASSHIQLAGAGDTQYF
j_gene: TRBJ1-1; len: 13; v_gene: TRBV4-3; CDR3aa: CASSQDRTVEAFF
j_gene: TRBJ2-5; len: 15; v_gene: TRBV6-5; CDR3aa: CASSSRVAGGETQYF
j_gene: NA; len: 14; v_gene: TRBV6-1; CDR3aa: CASSEGAGGYEQYF
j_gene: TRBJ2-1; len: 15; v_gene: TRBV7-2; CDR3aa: CASSFGGRARNEQFF
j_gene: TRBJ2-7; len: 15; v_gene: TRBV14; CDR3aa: CASSLGLAGAYEQYF
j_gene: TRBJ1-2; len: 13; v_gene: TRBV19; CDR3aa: CASSIDSAYGYTF
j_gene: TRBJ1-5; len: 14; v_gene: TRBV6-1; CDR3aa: CASKEEYSNQPQHF
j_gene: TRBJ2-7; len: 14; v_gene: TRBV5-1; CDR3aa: CASSLGGGLHEQYF
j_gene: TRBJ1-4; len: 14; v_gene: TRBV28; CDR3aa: CASSTRGRGEKLFF
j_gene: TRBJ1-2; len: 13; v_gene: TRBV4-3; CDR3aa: CASSQGQAHGYTF
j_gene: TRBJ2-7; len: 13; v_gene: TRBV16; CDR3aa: CASSQGQGYEQYF
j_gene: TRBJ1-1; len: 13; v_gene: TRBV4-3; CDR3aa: CASSQGQLAEAFF
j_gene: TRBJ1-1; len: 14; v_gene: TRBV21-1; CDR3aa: CASSYMDRGRKAFF
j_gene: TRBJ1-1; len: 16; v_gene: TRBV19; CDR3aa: CASRPGTGGGSTEAFF
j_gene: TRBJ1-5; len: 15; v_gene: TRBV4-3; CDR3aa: CASSQDTGVVWAQHF
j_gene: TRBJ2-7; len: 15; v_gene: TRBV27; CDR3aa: CASRGLHRGTYEQYF
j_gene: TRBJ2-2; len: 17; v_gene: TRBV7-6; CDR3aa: CASSLESGGRGAGELFF
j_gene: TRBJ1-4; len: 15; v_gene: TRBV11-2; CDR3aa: CASSLSQGRGEKLFF
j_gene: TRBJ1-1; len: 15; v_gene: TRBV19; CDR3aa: CASSTQGGLSMEAFF
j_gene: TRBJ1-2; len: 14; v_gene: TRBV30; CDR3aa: CAWRPVGGFYGYTF
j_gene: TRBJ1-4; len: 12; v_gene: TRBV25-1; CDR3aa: CASSAFNEKLFF
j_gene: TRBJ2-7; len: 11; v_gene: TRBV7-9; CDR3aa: CASSLLAEQYF
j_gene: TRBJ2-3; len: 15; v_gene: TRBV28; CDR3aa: CASSLGTSDTDTQYF